The rows below give T cell receptor beta chains drawn from one sample of a study of technical replicates of blood from four donors. Here immunoSEQ multiplex PCR was the method, and the copy in TCRdb shows in-frame clones only, minus some. The sample has 60,000 to 90,000 clones, 85% to 95% seen once; the top ten hold 0.35% to 0.5%. The specimen sequenced was T cells isolated from PBMCs. The receptor source for this set is a human donor in good health. Both conserved end residues are part of each CDR3. The D gene is left open where the match is weak. A row's size may be missing; if present it is once, few, many or a size class.

clone size	V gene	J gene	D gene	CDR3 protein	CDR3 DNA
NA	TRBV19	TRBJ2-7	TRBD1	CASSSHPGTGIYEQYF	TGTGCCAGTAGCTCTCATCCCGGGACAGGGATCTACGAGCAGTACTTC
once	TRBV4-1	TRBJ2-7	TRBD2	CASSQEGLESPWEQYF	TGCGCCAGCAGCCAAGAGGGACTAGAGTCTCCCTGGGAGCAGTACTTC
NA	TRBV9	TRBJ1-2	TRBD1	CASSPPPGTGDGYTF	TGTGCCAGCAGCCCCCCTCCCGGGACAGGGGATGGCTACACCTTC
NA	TRBV13	TRBJ1-1	TRBD1	CASSSGKTYRGTEAFF	TGTGCCAGCAGCTCGGGGAAGACATACAGGGGAACTGAAGCTTTCTTT
NA	TRBV14	TRBJ2-7	NA	CASSQKLAAGAYEQYF	TGTGCCAGCAGCCAAAAGCTGGCGGCAGGGGCGTACGAGCAGTACTTC
NA	TRBV11-1	TRBJ2-1	TRBD2	CASSPTSGRGWDEQFF	TGTGCCAGCAGCCCGACTAGCGGGAGGGGTTGGGATGAGCAGTTCTTC
NA	TRBV7-6	TRBJ2-3	NA	CASSPYTDTQYF	TGTGCCAGCAGCCCTTACACAGATACGCAGTATTTT
NA	TRBV27	TRBJ2-7	NA	CASSPSTGQIFYEQYF	TGTGCCAGCAGTCCCTCGACCGGACAGATTTTTTACGAGCAGTACTTC
NA	TRBV6-1	TRBJ2-7	NA	CASSEAGAGPYEQYF	TGTGCCAGCAGTGAAGCTGGGGCGGGACCTTACGAGCAGTACTTC
NA	TRBV5-4	TRBJ2-5	TRBD2	CASSFGTSFETQYF	TGTGCCAGCAGCTTCGGGACTAGTTTTGAGACCCAGTACTTC